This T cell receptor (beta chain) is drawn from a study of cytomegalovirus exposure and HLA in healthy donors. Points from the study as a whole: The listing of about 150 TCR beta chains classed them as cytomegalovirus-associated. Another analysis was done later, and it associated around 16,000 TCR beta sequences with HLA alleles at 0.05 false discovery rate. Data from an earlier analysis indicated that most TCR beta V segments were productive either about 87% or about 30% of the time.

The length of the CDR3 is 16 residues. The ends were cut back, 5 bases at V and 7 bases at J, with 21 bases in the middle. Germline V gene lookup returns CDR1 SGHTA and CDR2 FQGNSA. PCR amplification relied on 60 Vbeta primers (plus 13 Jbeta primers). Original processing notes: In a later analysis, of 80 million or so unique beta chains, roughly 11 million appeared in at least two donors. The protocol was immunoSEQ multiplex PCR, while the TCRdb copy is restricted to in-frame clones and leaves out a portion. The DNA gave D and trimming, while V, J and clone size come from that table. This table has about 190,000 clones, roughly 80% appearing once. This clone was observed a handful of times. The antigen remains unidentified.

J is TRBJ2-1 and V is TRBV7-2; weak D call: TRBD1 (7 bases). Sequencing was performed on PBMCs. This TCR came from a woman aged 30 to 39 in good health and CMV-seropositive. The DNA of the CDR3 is TGTGCCAGCAGCCCAAGACAGGGAGGTACGGGGAATGAGCAGTTCTTC. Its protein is CASSPRQGGTGNEQFF.